This T cell receptor (beta chain) appears in the sequencing data of a study of blood T cell repertoires in COVID-19 (dated by TCRdb to 2018 to 2021). Broadly, across the study: Samples from collaborators originated in the United States, Italy and Spain and spanned both the acute and convalescent phases of COVID-19. The prospective study material was composed of cDNA or gDNA derived from T cells, B-cell-depleted T cells, or PBMCs. Deeply sampled blood TCRbeta repertoires from subjects exposed to, actively infected with, or recovered from COVID-19 were included in the dataset. The repertoires were released in a freely available public database intended as a resource for research on the immune response to SARS-CoV-2. Samples came from the ongoing ImmuneRACE study (first 160 participants) plus 1,254 subjects from 6 global collaborators. The sample metadata nearly always contained a de-identified subject ID, COVID-19 status, age in years and sex. HLA class I and class II types, where available, came from metadata supplied by the sample provider rather than from assay-based typing.

TCRbeta CDR3 regions were amplified from genomic DNA using the immunoSEQ Assay, a bias-controlled multiplex PCR. In the original analysis: Within the assay, amplification of reference gene primers was used to estimate how many nucleated cells each sample contained. To quantify the absolute abundance of each unique TCRbeta CDR3 rearrangement, sequence reads were collapsed and filtered. For each sample, productive Simpson clonality was calculated as the square root of Simpson's diversity index over productive rearrangements. TCRdb re-hosts the immuneACCESS table, in-frame sequences only. Its copies lack some clones; in the studies checked, an unresolved V gene accounts for under half of them, and the cause for the rest is not known. The DNA was the basis for D and trimming; V, J and clone size are from that table. The sample table shows a few hundred thousand clones, and roughly 89% are seen once. Roughly 4.5% of the sample is taken by the ten largest.

The CDR3 measures 11 amino acids from cysteine to phenylalanine. CDR3 DNA is the only sequence kept; it has 33 bases, read in frame from the first base. The germline V gene (reference sequence) provides CDR1 DFQATT and CDR2 SNEGSKA. V is clipped by 3 bases and J by 8 bases, and the sequence between their germline boundaries is 10 bases long. This clone was observed once. Its specific antigen is unknown. The record has no base qualities; no much larger clone is one base away. What the study reported, not specific to this receptor: The amount of clinical and demographic metadata varied by source and participant and was provided uncurated.

A second Seattle source provided samples from volunteer blood donors who had recovered from COVID-19. Collaborating institutions collected whole blood in K2EDTA tubes following their own protocols. For TCRbeta analysis, collaborators shipped samples in one of three forms: frozen whole blood, isolated PBMCs, or DNA extracted from either of those sample types. What was sequenced was peripheral blood. This clonotype was obtained from a woman in her thirties or forties who had recovered from COVID-19. The rearranged chain carries TRBV20-1 and TRBJ1-2; no D gene is confidently identified. The CDR3 here reads CSASRPRGYTF. The DNA sequence follows: TGCAGTGCTAGCCGCCCTCGGGGCTACACCTTC.